These 26 T cell receptor beta chains were sequenced from one sample in a study of T cells in localized non-small cell lung cancer. Profiling relied on immunoSEQ multiplex PCR, and the TCRdb table lists in-frame clones only, not all of them. The top ten hold 3.5% to 5.5% of the sample, which has 55,000 or so clones, 80% seen once. The material sequenced was PBMCs, taken before any cancer treatment. The receptors derive from a woman aged 40 to 75 with stage II lung adenocarcinoma.

This sequence joins TRBV19 and TRBJ2-2; possibly TRBD1 for D (6 bases). The CDR3 spans 15 residues. The germline V gene has CDR1 LNHDA and CDR2 SQIVND (reference sequence). Trimming left V 5 bases short and J 1 base short, with 11 bases between. The CDR3 region has the DNA TGTGCCAGTAGTCCCTTGACAGGGAACACCGGGGAGCTGTTTTTT. Its translation is CASSPLTGNTGELFF. Full variable domain (missing parts from reference TRBV19 and TRBJ2-2): DGGITQSPKYLFRKEGQNVTLSCEQNLNHDAMYWYRQDPGQGLRLIYYSQIVNDFQKGDIAEGYSVSREKKESFPLTVTSAQKNPTAFYLCASSPLTGNTGELFFGEGSRLTVL.

The chain has TRBV5-8 and TRBJ1-6, with a tentative D call TRBD1 (6 bases). V was shortened by 2 bases and J by 9 bases, with 12 bases between the two germline ends. The CDR3 runs 14 residues. The germline CDR1 and CDR2 sequences are SGHTS and YDEGEE. For the CDR3, the DNA is TGTGCCAGCAGCTTACAAGGGGGGAGTTCACCCCTCCACTTT. Encoded protein: CASSLQGGSSPLHF.

This clone was seen a single time. This chain uses TRBV6-1 with TRBJ1-4; unclear D gene. The CDR3 runs 14 residues. Trimming took 2 bases from V and 0 from J, leaving 4 bases between them. CDR1 is MNHNS, CDR2 SASEGT, per germline. In nucleotides, the CDR3 is TGTGCCAGCAGTGAAACCACAACTAATGAAAAACTGTTTTTT. Protein sequence: CASSETTTNEKLFF.

This clone was recorded a few times. The chain is built from TRBV5-4 and TRBJ2-1; D perhaps matches TRBD1 (5 bases). Trimming removed 0 bases from V and 7 bases from J, with 17 bases in between. This CDR3 comprises 16 residues. Germline V CDR1 and CDR2: SGHNT, YYREEE (reference sequence). The CDR3, as DNA: TGTGCCAGCAGCTTGGCGGGTAACAGACAGAGGAATGAGCAGTTCTTC. Its translation is CASSLAGNRQRNEQFF.

The chain uses TRBV5-1 and TRBJ2-2; no clear D gene. This CDR3 is built from 12 residues. Trimming left V 1 base short and J 7 bases short, with 5 bases between. The germline V gene encodes CDR1 SGHRS and CDR2 YFSETQ. In DNA form, the CDR3 reads TGCGCCAGCAGCTTGACGGGCGGGGAGCTGTTTTTT. Translating it yields CASSLTGGELFF.

V usage is TRBV9 and J usage is TRBJ2-2; TRBD2 might be the D (6 bases). Germline lookup yields CDR1 SGDLS and CDR2 YYNGEE. The CDR3 loop spans 14 amino acids. V lost 10 bases and J lost 1, with 14 bases in between. CDR3 sequence: CASQRGLNTGELFF. CDR3 nucleotides: TGTGCCTCCCAACGGGGACTGAACACCGGGGAGCTGTTTTTT.

The chain employs TRBV18 and TRBJ1-5; maybe TRBD1 (5 bases). The CDR3 consists of 13 residues. Germline V CDR1 and CDR2: KGHSH, LQKENI. Trimming took off 4 bases at V and 3 bases at J, with 7 bases between the two ends. CDR3 residues: CASSRDFNQPQHF. The CDR3 nucleotides read TGTGCCAGCTCACGGGACTTCAATCAGCCCCAGCATTTT. The whole variable domain, filled in from reference TRBV18 and TRBJ1-5, reads NAGVMQNPRHLVRRRGQEARLRCSPMKGHSHVYWYRQLPEEGLKFMVYLQKENIIDESGMPKERFSAEFPKEGPSILRIQQVVRGDSAAYFCASSRDFNQPQHFGDGTRLSIL.

As to this clone: Other DNA sequences from this sample encode an identical CDR3 as well. This chain uses TRBV18 with TRBJ2-5; D remains unclear. Germline V gene lookup returns CDR1 KGHSH and CDR2 LQKENI. Trimming took off 0 bases at V and 5 bases at J, with 4 bases between the two ends. The CDR3 sequence is 12 residues long. The CDR3 nucleotides read TGTGCCAGCTCACCACCGCAGGAGACCCAGTACTTC. It codes for CASSPPQETQYF.

J is TRBJ2-5 and V is TRBV2; D assignment may be TRBD1 or TRBD2 (5 bases each). Trimming cost V 6 bases and J 2 bases, with 22 bases left between them. The CDR3 is 17 amino acids. Germline V gives CDR1 SNHLY, CDR2 FYNNEI. DNA of the CDR3: TGTGCCAGCAGCCTGGGGCAAGGAGGCCTCTGGCAAGAGACCCAGTACTTC. It translates to CASSLGQGGLWQETQYF.

V usage is TRBV11-2 and J usage is TRBJ2-7; 8 nucleotides agree with TRBD1. Germline V gives CDR1 SGHAT, CDR2 FQNNGV. This CDR3 has 15 amino acids. The V and J ends lost 1 base and 4 bases, in that order; junction bases with no gene match: 6. The CDR3 spells CASSLAQGAWYEQYF. CDR3 nucleotides: TGTGCCAGCAGCTTAGCTCAGGGGGCATGGTACGAGCAGTACTTC.

This rearrangement joins TRBV7-2 to TRBJ2-7; 10 bases agree with TRBD1. The CDR3 runs 16 residues. Germline V CDR1 and CDR2: SGHTA, FQGNSA. Unmatched junction bases numbered 9, after V lost 2 bases and J lost 5 bases. The CDR3 loop is CASSLRPATGGDEQYF. The CDR3 nucleotides are TGTGCCAGCAGCTTAAGGCCCGCGACAGGGGGCGACGAGCAGTACTTC.

CDR3 DNA sequence: TGTGCCAGCAGCATCCGAGGAGGGATCCCTTACGAGCAGTACTTC. Its translation: CASSIRGGIPYEQYF. V gene TRBV5-6 combines with J gene TRBJ2-7; possible D gene TRBD2, 6 bases. Germline CDR1 SGHDT, CDR2 YYEEEE. V shed 4 bases and J shed 4 bases, with 18 bases lying between them. The CDR3 sequence is 15 residues long.

The chain combines TRBV5-5 with TRBJ2-7; D unresolved. The CDR3 is 12 residues long. V was cut by 1 base and J by 6 bases, with 8 bases left in between. CDR1 is SGHKS and CDR2 is YYEKEE in the germline V gene (reference sequence). The CDR3 is CASSLTGGEQYF. CDR3 nucleotide sequence: TGTGCCAGCAGCTTGACCGGTGGCGAGCAGTACTTC.

The chain is built from TRBV5-8 and TRBJ1-5; D gene unclear. V was pared by 5 bases and J by 7 bases, with 10 bases between. This CDR3 has 12 amino acids. CDR1 and CDR2 (germline): SGHTS, YDEGEE. The CDR3 sequence is CASRSGAQPQHF. The CDR3 bases are TGTGCCAGCAGATCGGGTGCCCAGCCCCAGCATTTT.

This clone was seen more than once but under ten times. The chain combines TRBV9 with TRBJ1-2; D remains ambiguous. The CDR3 consists of 14 residues. CDR1 is SGDLS and CDR2 is YYNGEE in the germline V gene. V was trimmed by 0 bases and J by 4 bases, leaving 10 bases between them. CDR3 region: CASSVVEGTYGYTF. The CDR3 DNA is TGTGCCAGCAGCGTAGTGGAGGGAACCTATGGCTACACCTTC. The full variable domain, its missing parts supplied by reference TRBV9 and TRBJ1-2, is DSGVTQTPKHLITATGQRVTLRCSPRSGDLSVYWYQQSLDQGLQFLIQYYNGEERAKGNILERFSAQQFPDLHSELNLSSLELGDSALYFCASSVVEGTYGYTFGSGTRLTVV.

This chain connects TRBV6-5 to TRBJ2-7; D not certain. The CDR3 is 13 amino acids. Germline CDR1 and CDR2: MNHEY and SVGAGI. V was pared by 2 bases and J by 1 base, with 6 bases between. The CDR3 here is CASSYGDSYEQYF. CDR3 nucleotide sequence: TGTGCCAGCAGTTACGGGGATTCCTACGAGCAGTACTTC.

This sequence joins TRBV5-1 and TRBJ2-5; 8 positions agree with TRBD2. This CDR3 spans 14 amino acids. The trim removed 7 bases at V and 2 bases at J, leaving 7 bases unmatched. CDR1 SGHRS and CDR2 YFSETQ come from the germline V gene. The CDR3 is CASQYIAGQETQYF. CDR3 DNA sequence: TGCGCCAGCCAGTATATAGCGGGGCAAGAGACCCAGTACTTC.

The rearrangement joins TRBV14 to TRBJ2-7; D uncertain. This CDR3 is built from 14 residues. Between the trimmed V and J ends, which lost 1 base and 3 bases, there was a span of 10 bases. The germline gives CDR1 SGHDN, CDR2 FVKESK. CDR3 nucleotides: TGTGCCAGCAGCCAAGCAGGATTGGTCTACGAGCAGTACTTC. It codes for CASSQAGLVYEQYF.

The rearrangement links TRBV5-6 to TRBJ2-5; perhaps D is TRBD1 or TRBD2 (5 bases each). The V and J ends lost 4 bases and 5 bases respectively, with 18 bases between them. The CDR3 spans 15 residues. CDR1 and CDR2 (germline): SGHDT, YYEEEE. The CDR3 DNA follows: TGTGCCAGCAGCCCGGACGGGGACCTCGGGGAGACCCAGTACTTC. Protein: CASSPDGDLGETQYF. The full variable domain, rest sourced from reference TRBV5-6 and TRBJ2-5, is DAGVTQSPTHLIKTRGQQVTLRCSPKSGHDTVSWYQQALGQGPQFIFQYYEEEERQRGNFPDRFSGHQFPNYSSELNVNALLLGDSALYLCASSPDGDLGETQYFGPGTRLLVL.

The J gene is TRBJ1-1, the V gene TRBV14, with D tentatively TRBD1 (6 bases). CDR1 is SGHDN, CDR2 FVKESK, per germline. Trimming left V 6 bases short and J 0 bases short, with 8 bases between. There are 13 residues in the CDR3. The CDR3 DNA reads as TGTGCCAGCAGTCCAGGGGTGAACACTGAAGCTTTCTTT. Its translation: CASSPGVNTEAFF.

This chain links TRBV4-1 with TRBJ2-1, with D possibly matching TRBD1 (5 bases). There are 14 residues in the CDR3. From germline, CDR1 is MGHRA and CDR2 YSYEKL. Trimming pared 1 base from V and 6 bases from J, leaving 10 bases between. CDR3 in amino acids: CASSQADSRNEQFF. The CDR3 coding sequence is TGCGCCAGCAGCCAAGCTGACAGCCGCAATGAGCAGTTCTTC.

The J gene is TRBJ2-1, the V gene TRBV6-4; D assignment may be TRBD1 or TRBD2 (5 bases each). The V end lost 4 bases, the J end lost 0 bases, and 10 bases lay between the germline ends. Per germline, CDR1 MRHNA and CDR2 SNTAGT. This CDR3 is built from 15 residues. CDR3 protein: CASSAEGSSYNEQFF. In DNA, the CDR3 is TGTGCCAGCAGTGCCGAGGGGAGCTCCTACAATGAGCAGTTCTTC.

CDR3 residues: CASSAPGQPQHF. The DNA for the CDR3 is TGTGCCAGCAGCGCTCCCGGGCAGCCCCAGCATTTT. The chain is built from TRBV7-9 and TRBJ1-5; D is ambiguous. Trimming cost V 5 bases and J 7 bases, with 9 bases left between them. In germline, CDR1 is SEHNR, CDR2 FQNEAQ (reference sequence). This CDR3 region has 12 residues.

This clone was seen a few times. The chain uses TRBV15 and TRBJ1-6, with D unresolved. Trimming shortened V by 0 bases and J by 8 bases, and 5 bases separated the two germline ends. The CDR3 loop spans 13 amino acids. Germline V gene lookup returns CDR1 LNHNV and CDR2 YYDKDF (reference sequence). The CDR3 bases are TGTGCCACCAGCAGAGATCCCGATTCACCCCTCCACTTT. Translating it yields CATSRDPDSPLHF.

The chain carries TRBV18 and TRBJ1-1, with 7 bases fitting TRBD1. The CDR3 loop spans 15 amino acids. V shed 3 bases and J 0 bases; nucleotides not matched to a gene: 4. Germline V gene data show CDR1 as KGHSH and CDR2 as LQKENI. The CDR3, as DNA: TGTGCCAGCTCACCCCCCGGGACAGTGAACACTGAAGCTTTCTTT. Protein sequence: CASSPPGTVNTEAFF.

The chain has TRBV30 and TRBJ1-1, with unresolved D. The CDR3 covers 13 residues. Deletions cut 0 bases from V and 5 bases from J, with 10 bases between. CDR1 is GTSNPN and CDR2 is SVGIG in the germline V gene (reference sequence). The CDR3 loop reads CAWSVLGGTEAFF. Here the CDR3 DNA reads TGTGCCTGGAGTGTCTTAGGTGGGACTGAAGCTTTCTTT.